Below are 7 T cell receptor beta chains sequenced from a single sample in a study of cytomegalovirus exposure and HLA in healthy donors. The PCR was carried out with 60 Vbeta primers and 13 Jbeta primers. Sequencing was performed with immunoSEQ multiplex PCR; in TCRdb, only in-frame clones are kept and a portion is missing. The sample has approximately 150,000 clones; 80% are singletons. Input material: PBMCs. The receptors were gathered from a man younger than 45 in good health and CMV-seronegative.

This chain uses TRBV5-3 with TRBJ2-3; D perhaps matches TRBD2 (5 bases). TRBV5-3 is given ORF status, its function remaining uncertain. This CDR3 comprises 15 residues. V was trimmed by 1 base and J by 4 bases, leaving 13 bases between them. Here the CDR3 reads CARSLLSPGADTQYF. DNA for the CDR3: TGTGCCAGAAGCTTGTTGTCACCCGGGGCAGATACGCAGTATTTT.

The J gene is TRBJ2-7, the V gene TRBV29-1; 7 bases agree with TRBD1. Germline V lookup: CDR1 SQVTM, CDR2 ANQGSEA. The V and J ends lost 6 bases and 3 bases, in that order; junction bases with no gene match: 14. The CDR3 consists of 15 residues. The CDR3 region has the DNA TGCAGCGTACTCACAGGGGTGCAGCAAAACTACGAGCAGTACTTC. This sequence encodes CSVLTGVQQNYEQYF.

The chain couples TRBV30 to TRBJ2-3; possibly TRBD1 for D (5 bases). Germline loops: CDR1 GTSNPN, CDR2 SVGIG (reference sequence). The CDR3 loop spans 13 amino acids. V was clipped by 0 bases and J by 4 bases, with 8 bases between them. The DNA for the CDR3 is TGTGCCTGGAGTGTGCAGGGCTCAGATACGCAGTATTTT. It codes for CAWSVQGSDTQYF. The entire variable domain, with the rest obtained from reference TRBV30 and TRBJ2-3, is as follows: SQTIHQWPATLVQPVGSPLSLECTVEGTSNPNLYWYRQAAGRGLQLLFYSVGIGQISSEVPQNLSASRPQDRQFILSSKKLLLSDSGFYLCAWSVQGSDTQYFGPGTRLTVL.

The V gene is TRBV6-1, the J gene TRBJ1-5; 11 bases align to TRBD1. This CDR3 has 13 residues. Losses at the gene ends were 11 bases for V and 6 bases for J; bases not matched to a gene: 6. Per germline, CDR1 MNHNS and CDR2 SASEGT. The CDR3 sequence is CAHGQGAIQPQHF. DNA of the CDR3: TGTGCCCATGGACAGGGGGCAATTCAGCCCCAGCATTTT.

This rearrangement joins TRBV30 to TRBJ1-1; TRBD1 agrees at 8 bases. The trim removed 2 bases at V and 4 bases at J, leaving 6 bases unmatched. Germline V CDR1 and CDR2: GTSNPN, SVGIG (reference sequence). The CDR3 length is 14 residues. CDR3 nucleotide sequence: TGTGCCTGGAGTTTGATCACAGGGGGCACTGAAGCTTTCTTT. This encodes CAWSLITGGTEAFF.

The V and J genes are TRBV6-6 and TRBJ2-7; TRBD1 is a possible D gene (5 bases). V gave up 2 bases and J gave up 2 bases, with 13 bases separating them. Germline lookup yields CDR1 MNHNY and CDR2 SVGAGI (reference sequence). CDR3 length: 15 amino acids. The CDR3 here is CASSYGVGLTYEQYF. CDR3 bases: TGTGCCAGCAGTTACGGGGTGGGGCTGACCTACGAGCAGTACTTC.

A few counts support this clone. This sequence joins TRBV7-3 and TRBJ2-1; 10 bases are a match to TRBD1. The V and J ends lost 5 bases and 5 bases, in that order; junction bases with no gene match: 6. CDR1 and CDR2 (germline): SGHTA, FQGTGA. The CDR3 is 15 residues long. The CDR3 DNA reads TGTGCCAGCAGCCTAGCCGGGACAGGGGACAATGAGCAGTTCTTC. Protein: CASSLAGTGDNEQFF.